Listed here are 27 T cell receptor beta chains from one sample, sequenced in a study of blood T cells in healthy people across ages. A second PCR, run for about 7 to 11 cycles, used a sample-barcoded 5' primer plus a J-beta primer mix. MiXCR was run by TCRdb on the 5' RACE reads, yielding one entry per CDR3 protein. The repertoire has 890,000 or so distinct CDR3 sequences, around 62% of them found once; the top ten carry 28%. The material sequenced was blood. These receptors all stem from a man aged 25 to 45 in good health.

In this sample, this clonotype turned up a few times. The chain is built from TRBV20-1 and TRBJ2-5; 9 nucleotides line up with TRBD1. After removal of 5 bases from V and 5 bases from J, the junction contained 6 bases not matched to a gene. Germline assignment: CDR1 DFQATT and CDR2 SNEGSKA (reference sequence). The CDR3 covers 13 residues. The CDR3 bases are TGCAGTGCTGAAGACAGGGGGGAGGAGACCCAGTACTTC. It codes for CSAEDRGEETQYF.

The chain joins TRBV13 to TRBJ1-2; tentative D call: TRBD1 (6 bases). In germline, CDR1 is PRHDT, CDR2 FYEKMQ (reference sequence). The CDR3 is 12 amino acids. The V and J ends lost 5 bases and 8 bases respectively, with 12 bases between them. The CDR3 bases are TGTGCCAGCAGCCCGTTGACAGGCGGCTACACCTTC. Translation gives CASSPLTGGYTF.

The chain joins TRBV4-3 to TRBJ2-7, with D tentatively TRBD1 or TRBD2 (5 bases each). Germline values: CDR1 LGHNA, CDR2 YSLEER. The CDR3 consists of 16 residues. Trimming pared 1 base from V and 7 bases from J, leaving 20 bases between. CDR3 loop: CASSQVRGVGPSEQYF. The CDR3 DNA follows: TGCGCCAGCAGCCAAGTTAGGGGAGTTGGTCCTAGTGAGCAGTACTTC.

This clonotype was seen only a few times. The chain carries TRBV4-3 and TRBJ2-3; 7 nucleotides match TRBD1. The J segment lost 0 bases and the V segment lost 4 bases, leaving 4 bases of the junction unmatched. There are 15 residues in the CDR3. Germline lookup yields CDR1 LGHNA and CDR2 YSLEER. CDR3: CASSRDRTSTDTQYF. The CDR3 bases are TGCGCCAGCAGCCGGGACAGAACTAGCACAGATACGCAGTATTTT.

The chain carries TRBV20-1 and TRBJ1-1, with TRBD1 identical over 7 bases. The V gene's germline CDR1 is DFQATT and CDR2 SNEGSKA (reference sequence). The CDR3 totals 12 residues. CDR3 in DNA: TGCAGCCGGGCAGGGGGTATCACTGAAGCTTTCTTT. It is translated as CSRAGGITEAFF.

Note on this clonotype: One end of the junction fails to match germline, which may point to a read error. The chain is built from TRBV6-1 and TRBJ2-2; 12 nucleotides match TRBD2. The CDR3 has 14 amino acids. Germline lookup yields CDR1 MNHNS and CDR2 SASEGT. CDR3 bases: TGTGCCAGCATTACTAGCGGGGGGCACGGGGTGCTGTTTTTT. This sequence encodes CASITSGGHGVLFF.

The CDR3 spells CSARDDGATNEKLFF. As DNA, the CDR3 is TGCAGTGCTAGAGATGACGGCGCAACTAATGAAAAACTGTTTTTT. J is TRBJ1-4 and V is TRBV20-1; D unresolved. Germline CDR1 and CDR2: DFQATT and SNEGSKA (reference sequence). The CDR3 runs 15 residues. V was trimmed by 0 bases and J by 0 bases, leaving 8 bases between them.

The V call is TRBV6-1, the J call TRBJ1-5; no firm D call. The CDR3 consists of 14 residues. Germline V lookup: CDR1 MNHNS, CDR2 SASEGT. V was pared by 8 bases and J by 2 bases, with 13 bases between. The CDR3 protein is CASSERGGNQPQHF. For the CDR3, the DNA is TGTGCCAGCTCGGAGCGGGGTGGCAATCAGCCCCAGCATTTT.

This rearrangement joins TRBV27 to TRBJ2-7; tentative D call: TRBD1 (6 bases). V lost 5 bases, J lost 0 bases, and 14 bases lay in between. The CDR3 runs 15 residues. Germline CDR1 and CDR2: MNHEY and SMNVEV (reference sequence). The chain's CDR3 is CASSADRRRSYEQYF. The DNA for the CDR3 is TGTGCCAGCAGTGCCGACAGGAGACGCTCCTACGAGCAGTACTTC.

CDR3 sequence reads: CASSANTGTDTQYF. CDR3 nucleotide sequence: TGTGCCAGCAGTGCCAATACAGGGACAGATACGCAGTATTTT. The rearrangement links TRBV28 to TRBJ2-3; tentative D call: TRBD1 (6 bases). CDR3 size: 14 residues. Germline V gives CDR1 MDHEN, CDR2 SYDVKM. The V gene lost 5 bases and the J gene lost 3 bases, with 12 bases spanning the gap.

The V and J genes are TRBV20-1 and TRBJ1-5; weak D call: TRBD1 (6 bases). The CDR3 runs to 15 residues. CDR1 and CDR2 from the germline V gene are DFQATT and SNEGSKA (reference sequence). Trimming took 3 bases from V and 5 from J, leaving 17 bases between them. Here the CDR3 DNA reads TGCAGTGCTAGCCTACAGGGTAGCCGCGATCAGCCCCAGCATTTT. Translating gives CSASLQGSRDQPQHF.

CDR3 nucleotide sequence: TGTGCCAGCAGCCAACCAGGGGGGGGCGGGAAGACCCAGTACTTC. It specifies CASSQPGGGGKTQYF. V gene TRBV3-1 combines with J gene TRBJ2-7; D is tentatively TRBD1 or TRBD2 (7 bases each). The J call may be wrong; the DNA end is better matched by TRBJ2-5. The CDR3 is made up of 15 amino acids. Per the germline V gene, CDR1 is LGHDT and CDR2 is YNNKEL (reference sequence).

V gene TRBV9 combines with J gene TRBJ2-1, with unresolved D. Trimming cost V 0 bases and J 9 bases, with 10 bases left between them. The CDR3 length is 13 residues. Germline V lookup: CDR1 SGDLS, CDR2 YYNGEE. The CDR3 sequence is CASSVVGLSEQFF. Here the CDR3 DNA reads TGTGCCAGCAGCGTAGTCGGCCTTAGTGAGCAGTTCTTC.

In this sample, this clonotype turned up once. V is TRBV29-1 and J is TRBJ2-5, with D tentatively TRBD1 (5 bases). This CDR3 spans 12 amino acids. V lost 3 bases, J lost 5 bases, and 10 bases lay in between. Germline assignment: CDR1 SQVTM and CDR2 ANQGSEA. The CDR3 nucleotides read TGCAGCGTTGATCTGGCAGGGGAGACCCAGTACTTC. This gives the protein CSVDLAGETQYF.

As concerns this clonotype: This may be a read error: a much more frequent sequence differs by one nucleotide. The V call is TRBV25-1, the J call TRBJ1-4, with a weak D call TRBD1 (5 bases). This CDR3 contains 14 residues. The V and J ends lost 6 bases and 0 bases respectively, with 8 bases between them. Germline assignment: CDR1 MGHDK and CDR2 SYGVNS. The CDR3 DNA reads as TGTGCCAGCAGCCGACAGACAACTAATGAAAAACTGTTTTTT. Residues: CASSRQTTNEKLFF.

This clonotype was recorded a few times. This chain connects TRBV20-1 to TRBJ1-6; D gene ambiguous. Trimming cost V 3 bases and J 4 bases, with 7 bases left between them. Germline V gene data show CDR1 as DFQATT and CDR2 as SNEGSKA (reference sequence). This CDR3 comprises 13 residues. CDR3 DNA sequence: TGCAGTGCTAGGCACGCATATAATTCACCCCTCCACTTT. Protein sequence: CSARHAYNSPLHF.

The rearrangement links TRBV24-1 to TRBJ2-1; the D call may be TRBD1 or TRBD2 (7 bases each). V lost 6 bases, J lost 8 bases, and 25 bases lay in between. This CDR3 is 17 amino acids long. Germline V gene sequence: CDR1 KGHDR, CDR2 SFDVKD. The CDR3 nucleotides read TGTGCCACCAGTAGGGGGGGAGGGGGCTTCTCATACGATGAGCAGTTCTTC. Protein sequence: CATSRGGGGFSYDEQFF.

The chain is built from TRBV20-1 and TRBJ2-1; 14 nucleotides agree with TRBD2. The assigned J gene may be wrong: the sequence end matches TRBJ2-7 better. The CDR3 has 17 residues. Germline V gene data show CDR1 as DFQATT and CDR2 as SNEGSKA (reference sequence). This chain's CDR3 is CSANSPGLAGEYNEQYF. Here the CDR3 DNA reads TGCAGTGCTAATTCTCCGGGACTAGCGGGGGAATACAATGAGCAGTACTTC.

This clonotype was observed a handful of times. J is TRBJ2-1 and V is TRBV12-3 or TRBV12-4; 7 bases are a match to TRBD2. The J segment lost 5 bases and the V segment lost 5 bases, leaving 9 bases of the junction unmatched. CDR3 size: 15 residues. The CDR3 spells CASSARAGLDNEQFF. The CDR3 coding sequence is TGTGCCAGCAGTGCTAGAGCGGGGCTAGACAATGAGCAGTTCTTC.

The chain has TRBV7-2 and TRBJ1-6, with D hard to call. Trimming left V 1 base short and J 0 bases short, with 7 bases between. Germline V gives CDR1 SGHTA, CDR2 FQGNSA. The CDR3 is 16 amino acids. The CDR3 spells CASSLDSSSYNSPLHF. CDR3 DNA sequence: TGTGCCAGCAGCTTAGACAGTAGCTCCTATAATTCACCCCTCCACTTT.

The chain has TRBV20-1 and TRBJ2-2; 8 nucleotides align to TRBD1. Germline V gene lookup returns CDR1 DFQATT and CDR2 SNEGSKA (reference sequence). CDR3 length equals 13 residues. Trimming cost V 5 bases and J 4 bases; bases outside gene matches: 3. The CDR3 DNA sequence: TGCAGTGCTCAGACAGGGGTCACCGGGGAGCTGTTTTTT. Its protein is CSAQTGVTGELFF.

V usage is TRBV15 and J usage is TRBJ2-5; TRBD2 might be the D (6 bases). The V and J ends lost 3 bases and 6 bases respectively, with 14 bases between them. Germline CDR1 LNHNV, CDR2 YYDKDF (reference sequence). The CDR3 sequence is 14 residues long. This CDR3 reads CATSRPGESKTQYF. DNA for the CDR3: TGTGCCACCAGCAGGCCGGGAGAATCAAAGACCCAGTACTTC. Full variable domain (remainder filled in from reference TRBV15 and TRBJ2-5): DAMVIQNPRYQVTQFGKPVTLSCSQTLNHNVMYWYQQKSSQAPKLLFHYYDKDFNNEADTPDNFQSRRPNTSFCFLDIRSPGLGDTAMYLCATSRPGESKTQYFGPGTRLLVL.

This clonotype was detected once. This sequence joins TRBV7-3 and TRBJ2-1; TRBD1 agrees at 10 bases. V was clipped by 5 bases and J by 6 bases; unmatched bases: 7. Germline CDR1 reads SGHTA; CDR2 reads FQGTGA. The CDR3 consists of 15 residues. The CDR3, as DNA: TGTGCCAGCAGCAGGACAGGGGGAAGGATCAATGAGCAGTTCTTC. Amino acid sequence: CASSRTGGRINEQFF.

The chain joins TRBV6-5 to TRBJ2-5; 8 bases are shared with TRBD2. CDR3 size: 14 residues. V gave up 8 bases and J gave up 2 bases; unmatched junction bases: 7. Germline V lookup: CDR1 MNHEY, CDR2 SVGAGI. The DNA of the CDR3 is TGTGCCAGCTCGAACGGGGGGGGGCAAGAGACCCAGTACTTC. Its protein is CASSNGGGQETQYF.

J is TRBJ1-2 and V is TRBV9, with a tentative D call TRBD1 (6 bases). CDR1 and CDR2 from the germline V gene are SGDLS and YYNGEE. The V gene lost 3 bases and the J gene lost 5 bases, with 17 bases spanning the gap. This CDR3 spans 15 amino acids. The CDR3: CASSDDPTGLYGYTF. CDR3 DNA: TGTGCCAGCAGCGATGACCCAACAGGGTTGTATGGCTACACCTTC.

This sequence joins TRBV6-2 or TRBV6-3 and TRBJ2-3; D ambiguous. With 2 bases removed from V and 6 bases from J, the gap between germline ends came to 9 bases. Germline V gene data show CDR1 as MNHEY and CDR2 as SVGEGT. The CDR3 sequence is 13 residues long. CDR3 DNA sequence: TGTGCCAGCAGTTACAATCCCGCGGATACGCAGTATTTT. It specifies CASSYNPADTQYF.

This clonotype has just a few counts. The chain combines TRBV5-1 with TRBJ2-1; 11 bases are shared with TRBD2. J gave up 5 bases and V 2 bases, and 6 bases lay outside the gene matches. The CDR3 contains 16 residues. Looked up from germline, CDR1 is SGHRS and CDR2 is YFSETQ. CDR3 DNA sequence: TGCGCCAGCAGCTTTAGCGGGGGGGTCGGGAACAATGAGCAGTTCTTC. Protein sequence: CASSFSGGVGNNEQFF.